This T cell receptor (beta chain) was found in a study of blood T cell repertoires in COVID-19. In the study overall: COVID-19 samples, acute and convalescent, were from the United States, Italy and Spain. Nucleic acid was either cDNA or gDNA, and it came from T cells, B-cell-depleted T cells, or PBMCs.

The CDR3 is made up of 18 amino acids. CDR1 and CDR2 from the germline V gene are MGHRA and YSYEKL. V was pared by 3 bases and J by 2 bases, with 23 bases between. Enrolled during active infection, Seattle patients were then followed longitudinally. Per the study methods: Researchers report that nucleated cell counts were estimated from reference gene primer amplification. Libraries were prepared by immunoSEQ multiplex PCR; TCRdb keeps only in-frame clonotypes and omits some of them. Clonal size and the V and J genes are those of that table, whereas D and trimming came from the DNA. The data show 95,000 to 150,000 clones, around 85% seen once.

The sequencing sample was made of peripheral blood. The TCR originated in a man aged 25-45 years with COVID-19, enrolled during active disease. The chain employs TRBV4-1 and TRBJ2-7; D possibly corresponds to TRBD1 (6 bases). CDR3 sequence: CASSQPTGNSRTAYEQYF. The CDR3 bases are TGCGCCAGCAGCCAGCCCACAGGGAACAGCCGGACAGCCTACGAGCAGTACTTC.